Included here is one TCR beta chain sequence, with context. What it binds is not known. Here immunoSEQ multiplex PCR was the method, and the copy in TCRdb shows in-frame clones only, minus some. The table lists 25,000 to 35,000 clones, about 80% of them singletons, with approximately 5.4% in the top ten. These data originate in a study of T cells in localized non-small cell lung cancer. Whole-study results and caveats: Heterogeneity is still possible, as just one tumor region was sequenced.

The CDR3 consists of 16 residues. Per the germline V gene, CDR1 is MGHRA and CDR2 is YSYEKL. With 4 bases removed from V and 2 bases from J, the gap between germline ends came to 17 bases. This sequence was found in a man between 40 and 69 years old with stage III lung adenocarcinoma. The specimen was peripheral blood mononuclear cells, collected before any cancer treatment. The V and J genes are TRBV4-1 and TRBJ2-5, with D possibly matching TRBD1 (7 bases). CDR3 residues: CASSRRAGTAQETQYF. The CDR3 DNA follows: TGCGCCAGCAGCCGAAGGGCGGGGACAGCGCAAGAGACCCAGTACTTC.